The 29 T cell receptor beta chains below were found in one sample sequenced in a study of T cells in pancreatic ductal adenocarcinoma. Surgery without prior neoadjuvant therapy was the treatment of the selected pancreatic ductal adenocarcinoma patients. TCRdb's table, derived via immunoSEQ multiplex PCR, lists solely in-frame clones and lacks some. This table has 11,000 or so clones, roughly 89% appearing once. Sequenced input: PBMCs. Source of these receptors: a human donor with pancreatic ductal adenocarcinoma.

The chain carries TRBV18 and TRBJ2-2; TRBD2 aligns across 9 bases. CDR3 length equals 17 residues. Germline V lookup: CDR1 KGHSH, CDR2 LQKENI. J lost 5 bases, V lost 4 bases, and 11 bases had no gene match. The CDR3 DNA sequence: TGTGCCAGCTCACTTTCGCGACTAGCGGAGCCTACCGGGGAGCTGTTTTTT. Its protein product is CASSLSRLAEPTGELFF.

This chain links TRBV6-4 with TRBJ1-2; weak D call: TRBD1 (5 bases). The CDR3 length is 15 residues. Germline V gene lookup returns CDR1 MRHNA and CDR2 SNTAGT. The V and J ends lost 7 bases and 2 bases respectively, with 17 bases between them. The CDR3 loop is CASTDSDRENYGYTF. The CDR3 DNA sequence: TGTGCCAGCACCGACTCTGACAGAGAAAACTATGGCTACACCTTC.

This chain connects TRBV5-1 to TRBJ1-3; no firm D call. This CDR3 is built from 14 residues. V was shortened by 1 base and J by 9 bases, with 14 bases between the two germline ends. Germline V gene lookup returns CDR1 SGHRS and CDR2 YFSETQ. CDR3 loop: CASSLRGSGSTIYF. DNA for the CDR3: TGCGCCAGCAGCTTGAGAGGATCGGGGAGCACCATATATTTT.

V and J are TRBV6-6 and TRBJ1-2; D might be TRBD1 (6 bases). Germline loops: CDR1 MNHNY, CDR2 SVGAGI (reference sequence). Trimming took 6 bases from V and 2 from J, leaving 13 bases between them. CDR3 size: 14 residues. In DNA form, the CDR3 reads TGTGCCAGCAGCCCCGGGCAGGGGAACTATGGCTACACCTTC. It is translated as CASSPGQGNYGYTF.

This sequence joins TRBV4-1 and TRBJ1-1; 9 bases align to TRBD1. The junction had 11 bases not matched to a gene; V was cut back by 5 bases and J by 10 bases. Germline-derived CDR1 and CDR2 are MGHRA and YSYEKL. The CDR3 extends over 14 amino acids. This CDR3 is CASSSRDRDSVAFF. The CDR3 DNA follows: TGCGCCAGCAGCTCCCGGGACAGGGATTCCGTAGCTTTCTTT.

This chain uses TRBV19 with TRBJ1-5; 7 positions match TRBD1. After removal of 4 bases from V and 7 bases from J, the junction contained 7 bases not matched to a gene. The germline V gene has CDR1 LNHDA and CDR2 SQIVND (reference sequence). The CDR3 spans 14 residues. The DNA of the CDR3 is TGTGCCAGTAGTAAGACAGGGCCGGGGCAGCCCCAGCATTTT. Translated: CASSKTGPGQPQHF.

Written as DNA, the CDR3 is TGTGCCATCAGTCCCCTGGAGGGGCAGGGAGGCACCGGGGAGCTGTTTTTT. Translation gives CAISPLEGQGGTGELFF. V usage is TRBV10-3 and J usage is TRBJ2-2; D might be TRBD2 (6 bases). V was shortened by 5 bases and J by 4 bases, with 20 bases between the two germline ends. The CDR3 has 17 residues. Germline values: CDR1 ENHRY, CDR2 SYGVKD.

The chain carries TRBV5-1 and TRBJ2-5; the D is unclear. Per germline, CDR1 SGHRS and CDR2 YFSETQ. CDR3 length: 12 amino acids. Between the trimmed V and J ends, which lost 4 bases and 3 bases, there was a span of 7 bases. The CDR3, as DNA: TGCGCCAGCAGCAAGGAAGAAGAGACCCAGTACTTC. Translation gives CASSKEEETQYF.

The CDR3 spells CASSYSPSRDEQYF. DNA of the CDR3: TGTGCCAGCAGTTACTCGCCGAGCAGGGACGAGCAGTACTTC. V usage is TRBV6-5 and J usage is TRBJ2-7, with a tentative D call TRBD1 (5 bases). Trimming shortened V by 0 bases and J by 5 bases, and 11 bases separated the two germline ends. Germline lookup yields CDR1 MNHEY and CDR2 SVGAGI. This CDR3 comprises 14 residues.

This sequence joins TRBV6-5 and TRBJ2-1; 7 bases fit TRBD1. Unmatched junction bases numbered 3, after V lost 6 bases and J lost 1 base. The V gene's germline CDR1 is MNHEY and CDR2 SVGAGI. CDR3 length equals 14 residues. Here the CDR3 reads CASSRQGSYNEQFF. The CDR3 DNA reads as TGTGCCAGCAGCCGACAGGGATCCTACAATGAGCAGTTCTTC.

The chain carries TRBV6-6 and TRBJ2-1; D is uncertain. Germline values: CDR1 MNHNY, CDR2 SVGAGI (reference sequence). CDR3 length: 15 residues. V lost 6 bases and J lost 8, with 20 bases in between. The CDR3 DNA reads TGTGCCAGCAGCCCCGAAATCCCCCGGTCATATGAGCAGTTCTTC. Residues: CASSPEIPRSYEQFF.

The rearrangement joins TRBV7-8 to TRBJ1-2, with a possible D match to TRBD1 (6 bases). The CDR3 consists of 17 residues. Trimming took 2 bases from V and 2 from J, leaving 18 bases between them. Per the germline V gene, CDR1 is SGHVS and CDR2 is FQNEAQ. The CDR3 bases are TGTGCCAGCAGCTTAAAGGACAGACAACTGGGGAACTATGGCTACACCTTC. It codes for CASSLKDRQLGNYGYTF.

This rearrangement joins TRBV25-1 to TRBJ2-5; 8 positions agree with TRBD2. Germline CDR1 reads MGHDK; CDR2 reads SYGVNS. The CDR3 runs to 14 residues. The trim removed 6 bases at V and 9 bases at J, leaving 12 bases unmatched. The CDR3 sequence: CASRTSGPGSAQYF. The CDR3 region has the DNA TGTGCCAGCAGAACTAGCGGCCCTGGGTCGGCCCAGTACTTC.

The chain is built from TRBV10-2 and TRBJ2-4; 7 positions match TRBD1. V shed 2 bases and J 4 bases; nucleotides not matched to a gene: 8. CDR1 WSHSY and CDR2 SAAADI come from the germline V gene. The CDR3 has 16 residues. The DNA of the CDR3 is TGCGCCAGCAGTGAGGCCGGTGGGACAGTAAAAAACATTCAGTACTTC. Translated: CASSEAGGTVKNIQYF.

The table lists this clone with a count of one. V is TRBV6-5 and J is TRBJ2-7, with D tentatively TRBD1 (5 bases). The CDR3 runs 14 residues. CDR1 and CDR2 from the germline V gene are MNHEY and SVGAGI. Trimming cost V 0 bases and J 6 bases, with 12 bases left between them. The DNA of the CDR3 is TGTGCCAGCAGTTACTCTCAAGGGGTGGGCGAGCAGTACTTC. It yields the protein CASSYSQGVGEQYF.

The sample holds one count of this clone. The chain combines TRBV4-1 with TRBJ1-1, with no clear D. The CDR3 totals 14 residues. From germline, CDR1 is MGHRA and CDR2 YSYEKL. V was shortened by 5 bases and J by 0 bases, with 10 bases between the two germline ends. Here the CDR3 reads CASSAVGMNTEAFF. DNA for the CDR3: TGCGCCAGCAGCGCGGTAGGAATGAACACTGAAGCTTTCTTT.

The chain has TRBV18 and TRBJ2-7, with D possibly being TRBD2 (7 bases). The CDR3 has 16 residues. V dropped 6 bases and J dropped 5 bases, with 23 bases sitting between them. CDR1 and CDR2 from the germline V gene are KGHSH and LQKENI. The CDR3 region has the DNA TGTGCCAGCTCCCAGTCCTCTGGGACAACTAGCGACGAGCAGTACTTC. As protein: CASSQSSGTTSDEQYF.

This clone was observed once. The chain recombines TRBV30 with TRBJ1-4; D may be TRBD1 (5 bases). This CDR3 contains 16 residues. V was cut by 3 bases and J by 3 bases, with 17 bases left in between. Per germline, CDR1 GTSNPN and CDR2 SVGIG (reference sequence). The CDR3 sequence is CAWRRGGGLANEKLFF. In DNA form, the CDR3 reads TGTGCCTGGAGGAGGGGTGGGGGGTTGGCTAATGAAAAACTGTTTTTT.

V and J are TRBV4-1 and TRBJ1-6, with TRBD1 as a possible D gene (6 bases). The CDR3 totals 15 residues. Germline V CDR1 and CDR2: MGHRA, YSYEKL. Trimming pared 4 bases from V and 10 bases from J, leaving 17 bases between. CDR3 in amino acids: CASSRGTPIDSPLHF. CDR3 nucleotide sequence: TGCGCCAGCAGCCGAGGGACACCGATAGACTCACCCCTCCACTTT.

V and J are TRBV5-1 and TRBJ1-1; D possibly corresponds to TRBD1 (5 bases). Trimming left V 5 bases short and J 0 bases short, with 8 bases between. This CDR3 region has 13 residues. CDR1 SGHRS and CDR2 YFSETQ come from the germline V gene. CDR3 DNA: TGCGCCAGCAGGGACACTATGAACACTGAAGCTTTCTTT. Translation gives CASRDTMNTEAFF.

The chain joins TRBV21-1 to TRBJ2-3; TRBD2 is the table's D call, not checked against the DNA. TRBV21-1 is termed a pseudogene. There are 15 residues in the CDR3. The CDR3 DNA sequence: TGTGCCAGCAGCAAAGACGGGACTAGCGCAGATACGCAGTATTTT. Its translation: CASSKDGTSADTQYF.

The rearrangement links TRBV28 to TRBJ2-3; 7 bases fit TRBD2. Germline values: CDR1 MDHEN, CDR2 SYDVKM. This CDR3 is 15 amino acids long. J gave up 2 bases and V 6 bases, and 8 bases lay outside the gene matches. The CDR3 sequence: CASSSPAGVTDTQYF. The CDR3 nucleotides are TGTGCCAGCAGCTCCCCGGCGGGAGTCACAGATACGCAGTATTTT.

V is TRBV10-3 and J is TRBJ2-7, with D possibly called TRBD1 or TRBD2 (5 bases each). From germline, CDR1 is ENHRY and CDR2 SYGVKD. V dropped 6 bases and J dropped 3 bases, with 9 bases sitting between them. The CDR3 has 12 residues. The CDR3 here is CAISGTHYEQYF. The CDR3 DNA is TGTGCCATCAGCGGGACCCACTACGAGCAGTACTTC.

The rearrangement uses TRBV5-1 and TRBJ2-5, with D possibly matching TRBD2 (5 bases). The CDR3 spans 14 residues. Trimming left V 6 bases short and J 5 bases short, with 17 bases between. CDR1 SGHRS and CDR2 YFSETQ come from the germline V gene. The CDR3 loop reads CASNPMGSGETQYF. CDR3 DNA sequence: TGCGCCAGCAACCCGATGGGGTCGGGGGAGACCCAGTACTTC.

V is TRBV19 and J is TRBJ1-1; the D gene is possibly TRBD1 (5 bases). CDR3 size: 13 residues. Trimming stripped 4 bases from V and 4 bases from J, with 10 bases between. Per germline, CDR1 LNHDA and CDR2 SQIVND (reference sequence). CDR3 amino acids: CASSKQGPTEAFF. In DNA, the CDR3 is TGTGCCAGTAGTAAGCAGGGTCCCACTGAAGCTTTCTTT. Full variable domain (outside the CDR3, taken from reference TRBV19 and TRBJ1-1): DGGITQSPKYLFRKEGQNVTLSCEQNLNHDAMYWYRQDPGQGLRLIYYSQIVNDFQKGDIAEGYSVSREKKESFPLTVTSAQKNPTAFYLCASSKQGPTEAFFGQGTRLTVV.

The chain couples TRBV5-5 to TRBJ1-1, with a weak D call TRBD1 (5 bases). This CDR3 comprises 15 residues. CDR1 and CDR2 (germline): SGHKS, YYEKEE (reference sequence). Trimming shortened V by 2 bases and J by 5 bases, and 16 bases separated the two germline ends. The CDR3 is CASSFHGGEGTEAFF. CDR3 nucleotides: TGTGCCAGCAGCTTTCATGGGGGTGAGGGAACTGAAGCTTTCTTT.

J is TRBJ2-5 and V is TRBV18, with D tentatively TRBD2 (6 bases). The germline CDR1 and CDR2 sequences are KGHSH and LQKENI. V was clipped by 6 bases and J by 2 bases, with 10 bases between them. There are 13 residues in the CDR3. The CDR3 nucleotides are TGTGCCAGCTCCCCGGGGACTCAAGAGACCCAGTACTTC. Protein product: CASSPGTQETQYF. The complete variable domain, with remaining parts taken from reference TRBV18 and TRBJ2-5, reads NAGVMQNPRHLVRRRGQEARLRCSPMKGHSHVYWYRQLPEEGLKFMVYLQKENIIDESGMPKERFSAEFPKEGPSILRIQQVVRGDSAAYFCASSPGTQETQYFGPGTRLLVL.

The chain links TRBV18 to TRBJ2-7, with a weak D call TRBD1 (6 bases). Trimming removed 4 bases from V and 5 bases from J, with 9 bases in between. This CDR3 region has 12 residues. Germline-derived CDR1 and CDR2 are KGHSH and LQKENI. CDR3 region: CASSLAGDEQYF. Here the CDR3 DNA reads TGTGCCAGCTCACTGGCAGGGGACGAGCAGTACTTC.

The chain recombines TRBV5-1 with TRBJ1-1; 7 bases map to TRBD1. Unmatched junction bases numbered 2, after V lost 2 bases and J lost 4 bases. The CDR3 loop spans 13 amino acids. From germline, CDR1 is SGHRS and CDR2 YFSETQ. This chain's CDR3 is CASSLTGVTEAFF. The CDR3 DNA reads TGCGCCAGCAGCTTAACAGGGGTCACTGAAGCTTTCTTT.